The clone carrying this T cell receptor beta chain was observed a handful of times. Antigen unknown. Germline-derived CDR1 and CDR2 are MDHEN and SYDVKM. The CDR3 is 13 amino acids. Unmatched junction bases numbered 5, after V lost 6 bases and J lost 10 bases. The data stem from a study of beta chain features in type 1 diabetes. Study observations and caveats: Researchers report that Type 1 diabetes patients had moderately but significantly shorter TCRB CDR3s across all four CD4+ subsets.

Every isolated RNA sample was fully reverse transcribed, so sequencing captured expressed TCRB transcripts. The method was immunoSEQ multiplex PCR; TCRdb's version includes in-frame clones alone and lacks a portion of them. Among about 25,000 clones listed, more than 65% were seen once. The sequenced sample consisted of stem cell memory CD4+ T cells from blood. This TCR was recovered from a woman between 40 and 50 years old with type 1 diabetes. The V gene is TRBV28, the J gene TRBJ2-6; 8 bases are a match to TRBD1. Here the CDR3 DNA reads TGTGCCAGCAGAACCACAGGGGGTAACGTCCTGACTTTC. This translates into CASRTTGGNVLTF.